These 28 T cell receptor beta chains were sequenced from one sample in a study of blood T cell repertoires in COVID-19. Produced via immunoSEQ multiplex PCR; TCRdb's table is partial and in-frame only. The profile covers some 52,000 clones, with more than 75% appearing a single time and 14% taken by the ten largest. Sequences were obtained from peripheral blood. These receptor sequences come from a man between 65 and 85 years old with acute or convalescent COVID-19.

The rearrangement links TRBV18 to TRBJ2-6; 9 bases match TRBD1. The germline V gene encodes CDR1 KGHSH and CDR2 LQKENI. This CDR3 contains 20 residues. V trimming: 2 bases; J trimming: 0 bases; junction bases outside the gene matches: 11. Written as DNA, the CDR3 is TGTGCCAGCTCACCATCGAGGGACAGGGTGGAAAACTCTGGGGCCAACGTCCTGACTTTC. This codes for CASSPSRDRVENSGANVLTF.

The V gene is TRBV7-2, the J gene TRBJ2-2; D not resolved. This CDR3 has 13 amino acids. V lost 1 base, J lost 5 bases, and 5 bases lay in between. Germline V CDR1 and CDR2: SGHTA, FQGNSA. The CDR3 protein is CASSLVLTGELFF. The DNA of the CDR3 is TGTGCCAGCAGCTTAGTCTTGACCGGGGAGCTGTTTTTT.

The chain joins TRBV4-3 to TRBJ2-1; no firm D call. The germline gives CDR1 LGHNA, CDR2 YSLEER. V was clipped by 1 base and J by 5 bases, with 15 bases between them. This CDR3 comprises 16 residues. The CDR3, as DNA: TGCGCCAGCAGCCAAGGCTCCACAAGAATCAACAATGAGCAGTTCTTC. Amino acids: CASSQGSTRINNEQFF.

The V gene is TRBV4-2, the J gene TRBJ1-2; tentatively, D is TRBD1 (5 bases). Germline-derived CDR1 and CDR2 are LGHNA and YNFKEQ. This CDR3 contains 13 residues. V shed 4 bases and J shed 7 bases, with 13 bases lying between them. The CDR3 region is CASSRYFRAGYTF. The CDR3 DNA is TGTGCCAGCAGCCGTTACTTCAGGGCTGGCTACACCTTC.

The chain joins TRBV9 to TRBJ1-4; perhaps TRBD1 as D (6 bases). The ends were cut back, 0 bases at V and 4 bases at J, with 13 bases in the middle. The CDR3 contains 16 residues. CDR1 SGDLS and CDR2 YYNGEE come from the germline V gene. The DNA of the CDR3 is TGTGCCAGCAGCGTAGGAGACGGGGACAATAATGAAAAACTGTTTTTT. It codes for CASSVGDGDNNEKLFF.

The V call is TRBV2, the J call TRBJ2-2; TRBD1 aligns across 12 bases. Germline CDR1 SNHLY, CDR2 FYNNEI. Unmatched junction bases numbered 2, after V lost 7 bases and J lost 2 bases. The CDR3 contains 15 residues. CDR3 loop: CASTGTGGNTGELFF. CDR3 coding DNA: TGTGCCAGCACCGGGACAGGGGGCAACACCGGGGAGCTGTTTTTT.

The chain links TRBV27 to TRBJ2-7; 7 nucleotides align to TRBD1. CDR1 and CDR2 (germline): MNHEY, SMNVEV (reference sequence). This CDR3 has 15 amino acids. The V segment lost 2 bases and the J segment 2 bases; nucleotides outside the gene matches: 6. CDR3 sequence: CASSLRGQHAYEQYF. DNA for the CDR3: TGTGCCAGCAGTTTACGGGGACAGCATGCCTACGAGCAGTACTTC.

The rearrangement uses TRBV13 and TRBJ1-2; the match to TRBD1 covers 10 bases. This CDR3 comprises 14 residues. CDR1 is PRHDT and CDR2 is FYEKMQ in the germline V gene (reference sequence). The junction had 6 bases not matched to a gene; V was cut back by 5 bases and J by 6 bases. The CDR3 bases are TGTGCCAGCAGCACGGGACAGGGGTTCAATGGCTACACCTTC. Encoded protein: CASSTGQGFNGYTF.

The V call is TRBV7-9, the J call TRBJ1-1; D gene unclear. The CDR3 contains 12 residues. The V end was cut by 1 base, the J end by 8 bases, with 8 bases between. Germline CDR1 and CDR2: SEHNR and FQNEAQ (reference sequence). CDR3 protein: CASSLDLVEAFF. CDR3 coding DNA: TGTGCCAGCAGCTTAGATTTAGTGGAAGCTTTCTTT.

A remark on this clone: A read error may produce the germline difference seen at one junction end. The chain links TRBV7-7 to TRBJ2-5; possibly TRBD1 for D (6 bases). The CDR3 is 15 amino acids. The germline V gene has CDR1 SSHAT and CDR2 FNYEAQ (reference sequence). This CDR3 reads CASSLSFDRSETQYF. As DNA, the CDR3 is TGTGCTAGCAGCTTAAGCTTCGACAGGTCGGAGACCCAGTACTTC.

CDR3 protein: CATSGVSGNTIYF. In DNA form, the CDR3 reads TGTGCCACCTCAGGGGTATCTGGAAACACCATATATTTT. This sequence joins TRBV19 and TRBJ1-3, with D tentatively TRBD1 (6 bases). CDR1 and CDR2 (germline): LNHDA, SQIVND (reference sequence). The CDR3 is 13 residues long. The V gene lost 10 bases and the J gene lost 1 base, with 11 bases spanning the gap.

For the CDR3, the DNA is TGTGCCAGCAGCTTAGGAGACAGGGAAGGCGAGCAGTACTTC. It yields the protein CASSLGDREGEQYF. V and J are TRBV7-8 and TRBJ2-7; 7 bases fit TRBD1. Per the germline V gene, CDR1 is SGHVS and CDR2 is FQNEAQ. Germline trimming cut 1 base from V and 6 bases from J; bases unmatched to any gene: 6. The CDR3 runs to 14 residues.

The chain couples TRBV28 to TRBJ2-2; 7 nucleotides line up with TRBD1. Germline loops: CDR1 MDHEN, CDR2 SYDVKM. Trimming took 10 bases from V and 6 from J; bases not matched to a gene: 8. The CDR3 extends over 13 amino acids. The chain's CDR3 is CATRDSLAGELFF. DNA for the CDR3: TGTGCCACCCGGGACAGTTTGGCCGGGGAGCTGTTTTTT.

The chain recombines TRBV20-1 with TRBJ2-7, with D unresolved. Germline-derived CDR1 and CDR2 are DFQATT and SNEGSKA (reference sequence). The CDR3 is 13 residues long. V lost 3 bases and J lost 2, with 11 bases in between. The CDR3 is CSASDRLPYEQYF. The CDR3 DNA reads TGCAGTGCTAGTGACCGACTGCCCTACGAGCAGTACTTC.

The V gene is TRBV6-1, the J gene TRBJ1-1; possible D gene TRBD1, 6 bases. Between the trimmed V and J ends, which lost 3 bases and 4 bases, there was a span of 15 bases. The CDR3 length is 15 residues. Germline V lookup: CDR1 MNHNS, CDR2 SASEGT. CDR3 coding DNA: TGTGCCAGCAGTGATTTGGCAGGGGTCACCACTGAAGCTTTCTTT. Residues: CASSDLAGVTTEAFF.

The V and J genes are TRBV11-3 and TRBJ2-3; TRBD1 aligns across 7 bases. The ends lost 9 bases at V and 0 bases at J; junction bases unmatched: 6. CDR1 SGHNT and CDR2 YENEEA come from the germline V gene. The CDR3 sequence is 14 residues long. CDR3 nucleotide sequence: TGTGCCAGTTCAGGGGGTTGGAGCACAGATACGCAGTATTTT. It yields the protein CASSGGWSTDTQYF.

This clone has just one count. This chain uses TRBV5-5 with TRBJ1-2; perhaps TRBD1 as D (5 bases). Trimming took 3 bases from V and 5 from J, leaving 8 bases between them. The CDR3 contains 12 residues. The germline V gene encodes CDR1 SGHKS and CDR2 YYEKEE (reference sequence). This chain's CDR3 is CASSYRQYGYTF. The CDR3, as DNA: TGTGCCAGCAGCTATAGACAGTATGGCTACACCTTC.

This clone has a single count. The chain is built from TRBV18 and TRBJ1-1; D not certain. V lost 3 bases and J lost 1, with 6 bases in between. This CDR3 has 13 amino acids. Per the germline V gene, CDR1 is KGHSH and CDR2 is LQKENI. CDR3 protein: CASSPAGNTEAFF. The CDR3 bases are TGTGCCAGCTCACCCGCGGGGAACACTGAAGCTTTCTTT.

The CDR3 is CASSRVGQRNTEAFF. CDR3 sequence (DNA): TGTGCCAGCAGTCGAGTGGGACAGCGGAACACTGAAGCTTTCTTT. J is TRBJ1-1 and V is TRBV6-6; 7 positions match TRBD1. The ends lost 5 bases at V and 1 base at J; junction bases unmatched: 7. This CDR3 is 15 amino acids long. In germline, CDR1 is MNHNY, CDR2 SVGAGI (reference sequence).

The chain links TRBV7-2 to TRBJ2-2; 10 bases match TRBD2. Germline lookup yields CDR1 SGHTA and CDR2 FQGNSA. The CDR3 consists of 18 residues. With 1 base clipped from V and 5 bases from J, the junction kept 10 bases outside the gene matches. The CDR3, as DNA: TGTGCCAGCAGCTTAGTGCGGCCTAGCGGGAGCGGGACCGGGGAGCTGTTTTTT. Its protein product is CASSLVRPSGSGTGELFF.

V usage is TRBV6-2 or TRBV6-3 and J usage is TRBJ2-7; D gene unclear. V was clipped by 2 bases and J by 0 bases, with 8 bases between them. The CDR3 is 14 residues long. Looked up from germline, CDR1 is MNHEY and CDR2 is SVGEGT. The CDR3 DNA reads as TGTGCCAGCAGTTACATGGAGAGCTCCTACGAGCAGTACTTC. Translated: CASSYMESSYEQYF.

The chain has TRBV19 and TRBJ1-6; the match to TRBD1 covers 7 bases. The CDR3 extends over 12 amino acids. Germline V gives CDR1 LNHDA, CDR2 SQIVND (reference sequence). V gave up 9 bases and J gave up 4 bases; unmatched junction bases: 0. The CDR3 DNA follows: TGTGCCAGCAGGGGGTATAATTCACCCCTCCACTTT. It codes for CASRGYNSPLHF.

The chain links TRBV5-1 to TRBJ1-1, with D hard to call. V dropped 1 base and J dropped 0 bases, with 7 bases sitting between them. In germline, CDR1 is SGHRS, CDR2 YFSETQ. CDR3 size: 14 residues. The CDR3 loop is CASSLSSVNTEAFF. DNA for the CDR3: TGCGCCAGCAGCTTGTCGTCGGTGAACACTGAAGCTTTCTTT. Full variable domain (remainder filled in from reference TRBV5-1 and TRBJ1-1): KAGVTQTPRYLIKTRGQQVTLSCSPISGHRSVSWYQQTPGQGLQFLFEYFSETQRNKGNFPGRFSGRQFSNSRSEMNVSTLELGDSALYLCASSLSSVNTEAFFGQGTRLTVV.

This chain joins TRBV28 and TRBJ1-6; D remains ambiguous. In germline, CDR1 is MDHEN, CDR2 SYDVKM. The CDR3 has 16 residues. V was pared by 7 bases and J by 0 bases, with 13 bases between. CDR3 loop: CASIPDGSSYNSPLHF. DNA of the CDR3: TGTGCCAGCATTCCGGACGGGAGCTCCTATAATTCACCCCTCCACTTT.

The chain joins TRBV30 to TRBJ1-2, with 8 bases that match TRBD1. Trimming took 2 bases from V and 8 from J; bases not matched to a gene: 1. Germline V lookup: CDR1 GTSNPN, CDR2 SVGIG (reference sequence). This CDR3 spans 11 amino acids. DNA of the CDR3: TGTGCCTGGAGTTCAGGGGGCGGCTACACCTTC. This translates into CAWSSGGGYTF.

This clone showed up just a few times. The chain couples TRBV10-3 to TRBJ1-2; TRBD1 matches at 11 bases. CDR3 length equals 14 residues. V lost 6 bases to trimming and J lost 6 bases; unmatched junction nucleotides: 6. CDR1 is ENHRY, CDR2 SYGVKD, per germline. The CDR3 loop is CAIRGTGGPDGYTF. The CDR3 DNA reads TGTGCCATCAGGGGGACAGGGGGACCGGATGGCTACACCTTC.

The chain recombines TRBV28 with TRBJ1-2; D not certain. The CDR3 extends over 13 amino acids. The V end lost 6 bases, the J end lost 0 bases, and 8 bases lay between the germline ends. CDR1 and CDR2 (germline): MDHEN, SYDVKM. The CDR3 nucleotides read TGTGCCAGCAGCCAAACAGCTAACTATGGCTACACCTTC. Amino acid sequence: CASSQTANYGYTF.

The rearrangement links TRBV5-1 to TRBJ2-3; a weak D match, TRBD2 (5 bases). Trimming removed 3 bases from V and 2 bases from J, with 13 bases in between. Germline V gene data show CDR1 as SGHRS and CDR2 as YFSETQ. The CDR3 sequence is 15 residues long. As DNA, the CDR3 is TGCGCCAGCAGCTCGGACTCGCCCTACACAGATACGCAGTATTTT. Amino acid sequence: CASSSDSPYTDTQYF.